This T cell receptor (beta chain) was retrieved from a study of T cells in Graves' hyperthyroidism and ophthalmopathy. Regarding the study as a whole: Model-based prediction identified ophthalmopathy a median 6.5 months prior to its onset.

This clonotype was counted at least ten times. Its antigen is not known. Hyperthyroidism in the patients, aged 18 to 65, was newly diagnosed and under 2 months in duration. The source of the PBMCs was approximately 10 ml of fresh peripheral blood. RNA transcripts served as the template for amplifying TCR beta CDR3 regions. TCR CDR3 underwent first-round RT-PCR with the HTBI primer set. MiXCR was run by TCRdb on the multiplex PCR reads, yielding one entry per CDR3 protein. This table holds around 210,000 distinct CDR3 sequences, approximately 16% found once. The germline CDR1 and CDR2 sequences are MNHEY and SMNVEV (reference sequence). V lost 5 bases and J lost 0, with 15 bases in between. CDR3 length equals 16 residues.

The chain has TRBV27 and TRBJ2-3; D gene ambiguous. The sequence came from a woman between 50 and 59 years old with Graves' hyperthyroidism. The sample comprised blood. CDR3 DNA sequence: TGTGCCAGCAGTCCCTCCCTGGGTTTTAGCACAGATACGCAGTATTTT. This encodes CASSPSLGFSTDTQYF.